The 22 T cell receptor beta chains in this list originate from one sample, sequenced in a study of PD-1 blockade in classical Hodgkin lymphoma. The time point was: newly diagnosed, previously untreated cHL patient sample. This table comes from immunoSEQ multiplex PCR, and its TCRdb copy is limited to in-frame clones, with some not included. In the table there are about 20,000 clones, approximately 92% of which are singletons. The sequenced sample was peripheral blood mononuclear cells (PBMCs). Receptors originate from a human donor with classical Hodgkin lymphoma.

V gene TRBV5-4 combines with J gene TRBJ2-2; D not resolved. This CDR3 region has 15 residues. Germline values: CDR1 SGHNT, CDR2 YYREEE (reference sequence). The germline V and J ends were trimmed by 0 bases and 6 bases, with 12 bases remaining between them. CDR3 sequence reads: CASSLAPRAAGELFF. The CDR3 DNA reads as TGTGCCAGCAGCTTGGCCCCCCGGGCCGCCGGGGAGCTGTTTTTT.

The CDR3 coding sequence is TGTGCCAGCAGCCCCGGACAGGCCAGCTCCTACGAGCAGTACTTC. Its translation is CASSPGQASSYEQYF. This chain connects TRBV7-6 to TRBJ2-7, with TRBD1 matching 7 bases. CDR1 and CDR2 (germline): SGHVS, FNYEAQ. Trimming at V came to 5 bases and at J to 0 bases, leaving 7 bases not matched to a gene. The CDR3 sequence is 15 residues long.

The rearrangement links TRBV6-5 to TRBJ2-7; D not certain. CDR3 length: 15 amino acids. Germline-derived CDR1 and CDR2 are MNHEY and SVGAGI. V lost 7 bases to trimming and J lost 2 bases, with 18 bases between them. DNA of the CDR3: TGTGCCAGCACCTACGGGCCAGGACCGACCTACGAGCAGTACTTC. Translating gives CASTYGPGPTYEQYF.

This chain links TRBV25-1 with TRBJ2-4; the D gene is possibly TRBD2 (6 bases). CDR1 is MGHDK and CDR2 is SYGVNS in the germline V gene. The CDR3 is 14 residues long. Between the trimmed V and J ends, which lost 7 bases and 2 bases, there was a span of 12 bases. CDR3 sequence: CASMEGSTKNIQYF. CDR3 DNA sequence: TGTGCCAGCATGGAGGGGAGCACCAAAAACATTCAGTACTTC.

The V call is TRBV18, the J call TRBJ2-1; D possibly uses TRBD1 or TRBD2 (6 bases each). Germline-derived CDR1 and CDR2 are KGHSH and LQKENI. The V end was cut by 0 bases, the J end by 12 bases, with 12 bases between. The CDR3 length is 13 residues. The CDR3 spells CASSPPLEGVQFF. CDR3 nucleotide sequence: TGTGCCAGCTCACCACCGTTGGAGGGGGTGCAGTTCTTC.

This clone appeared once. V gene TRBV15 combines with J gene TRBJ2-1; 9 nucleotides match TRBD2. This CDR3 comprises 14 residues. The V gene end was trimmed by 0 bases and the J gene end by 6 bases; junction bases not matched to a gene: 0. The germline V gene encodes CDR1 LNHNV and CDR2 YYDKDF (reference sequence). The CDR3: CATSREREGNEQFF. The CDR3 DNA reads TGTGCCACCAGCAGAGAGCGGGAGGGCAATGAGCAGTTCTTC.

Only one count was recorded for this clone. V gene TRBV4-1 combines with J gene TRBJ2-2; D is perhaps TRBD2 (7 bases). Germline-derived CDR1 and CDR2 are MGHRA and YSYEKL. The CDR3 spans 16 residues. V lost 4 bases to trimming and J lost 0 bases, with 12 bases between them. Here the CDR3 reads CASSPRGGSNTGELFF. In nucleotides, the CDR3 is TGCGCCAGCAGCCCAAGGGGGGGGTCGAACACCGGGGAGCTGTTTTTT.

This clone appeared once. The chain links TRBV5-1 to TRBJ2-1; perhaps TRBD2 as D (5 bases). Trimming shortened V by 0 bases and J by 5 bases, and 15 bases separated the two germline ends. The CDR3 covers 16 residues. In germline, CDR1 is SGHRS, CDR2 YFSETQ. The CDR3 coding sequence is TGCGCCAGCAGCTTGGAGGTGGGAGTCTCAGACAATGAGCAGTTCTTC. Protein sequence: CASSLEVGVSDNEQFF.

This rearrangement joins TRBV6-5 to TRBJ2-7; 14 nucleotides match TRBD2. Germline assignment: CDR1 MNHEY and CDR2 SVGAGI. The CDR3 consists of 15 residues. The trim removed 6 bases at V and 4 bases at J, leaving 5 bases unmatched. The CDR3 sequence is CASRRGTSGSYEQYF. DNA for the CDR3: TGTGCCAGCAGGCGGGGGACTAGCGGGAGTTACGAGCAGTACTTC.

The chain employs TRBV10-1 and TRBJ2-7; possibly TRBD1 for D (6 bases). V was clipped by 6 bases and J by 0 bases, with 9 bases between them. The CDR3 is 13 amino acids. Germline V gene lookup returns CDR1 WNHNN and CDR2 SYGVQD (reference sequence). CDR3 coding DNA: TGCGCCAGCAGAAGGGGGAGCTCCTACGAGCAGTACTTC. Translation: CASRRGSSYEQYF.

V usage is TRBV4-2 and J usage is TRBJ2-3; 8 bases line up with TRBD2. The germline V gene has CDR1 LGHNA and CDR2 YNFKEQ. The CDR3 sequence is 16 residues long. Germline trimming cut 2 bases from V and 0 bases from J; bases unmatched to any gene: 4. The CDR3 DNA reads TGTGCCAGCAGCCAATCAACTAGCGGAAGCACAGATACGCAGTATTTT. As protein: CASSQSTSGSTDTQYF.

The rearrangement links TRBV25-1 to TRBJ1-1; D call uncertain. The V end lost 3 bases, the J end lost 5 bases, and 10 bases lay between the germline ends. Germline assignment: CDR1 MGHDK and CDR2 SYGVNS. This CDR3 has 13 amino acids. DNA of the CDR3: TGTGCCAGCAGTGACAGGTTAACGACTGAAGCTTTCTTT. This encodes CASSDRLTTEAFF. The full variable domain, in which reference TRBV25-1 and TRBJ1-1 provide the parts outside the CDR3, is EADIYQTPRYLVIGTGKKITLECSQTMGHDKMYWYQQDPGMELHLIHYSYGVNSTEKGDLSSESTVSRIRTEHFPLTLESARPSHTSQYLCASSDRLTTEAFFGQGTRLTVV.

CDR3 residues: CASSIFRAAGEEQYF. DNA for the CDR3: TGTGCCAGCAGTATCTTCCGGGCCGCGGGTGAGGAGCAGTACTTC. V gene TRBV7-3 combines with J gene TRBJ2-7; a weak D match, TRBD2 (5 bases). Trimming took 6 bases from V and 7 from J, leaving 22 bases between them. Germline loops: CDR1 SGHTA, CDR2 FQGTGA. The CDR3 runs to 15 residues.

The chain recombines TRBV19 with TRBJ1-4, with D possibly being TRBD1 (5 bases). Germline loops: CDR1 LNHDA, CDR2 SQIVND (reference sequence). This CDR3 is 15 amino acids long. With 6 bases removed from V and 0 bases from J, the gap between germline ends came to 11 bases. CDR3 residues: CASRSRDATNEKLFF. The CDR3 DNA follows: TGTGCCAGTAGATCGAGGGACGCAACTAATGAAAAACTGTTTTTT.

The CDR3 DNA reads TGTGCAAGTCGCCCTACAGACCCCAGAAGGAGCAATCAGCCCCAGCATTTT. Translation gives CASRPTDPRRSNQPQHF. V gene TRBV12-2 combines with J gene TRBJ1-5; the table's D call, TRBD1, has no DNA check behind it. TRBV12-2 is annotated as a pseudogene. This CDR3 spans 17 amino acids.

The chain has TRBV11-2 and TRBJ2-1; 8 positions match TRBD2. The CDR3 is made up of 19 amino acids. Germline V lookup: CDR1 SGHAT, CDR2 FQNNGV. V trimming: 2 bases; J trimming: 0 bases; junction bases outside the gene matches: 12. The DNA of the CDR3 is TGTGCCAGCAGCTTATTGAGTCGTGCGGGAGGCCTCTCCTACAATGAGCAGTTCTTC. Translated: CASSLLSRAGGLSYNEQFF.

This clone has just one count. The chain uses TRBV27 and TRBJ2-1, with D uncertain. This CDR3 spans 15 amino acids. The V gene lost 6 bases and the J gene lost 0 bases, with 12 bases spanning the gap. Germline V gene data show CDR1 as MNHEY and CDR2 as SMNVEV (reference sequence). The CDR3 loop reads CASSPTSSSYNEQFF. CDR3 sequence (DNA): TGTGCCAGCAGCCCCACAAGTAGCTCCTACAATGAGCAGTTCTTC.

CDR3 protein: CASSSTYGYTF. CDR3 DNA: TGTGCCAGCAGTAGCACCTATGGCTACACCTTC. The chain joins TRBV2 to TRBJ1-2; D is uncertain. There are 11 residues in the CDR3. Trimming took off 5 bases at V and 4 bases at J, with 5 bases between the two ends. Per germline, CDR1 SNHLY and CDR2 FYNNEI.

The V gene is TRBV5-1, the J gene TRBJ2-3, with D perhaps TRBD2 (5 bases). Germline-derived CDR1 and CDR2 are SGHRS and YFSETQ. V was pared by 0 bases and J by 5 bases, with 7 bases between. The CDR3 consists of 13 residues. CDR3 coding DNA: TGCGCCAGCAGCTTGGGAGAGGGAGATACGCAGTATTTT. This gives the protein CASSLGEGDTQYF.

This chain links TRBV27 with TRBJ1-4; D unresolved. Germline lookup yields CDR1 MNHEY and CDR2 SMNVEV (reference sequence). V was shortened by 6 bases and J by 8 bases, with 7 bases between the two germline ends. The CDR3 runs 11 residues. The CDR3 here is CASRKGEKLFF. In DNA, the CDR3 is TGTGCCAGCAGGAAAGGGGAAAAACTGTTTTTT.

The chain recombines TRBV19 with TRBJ2-5; 12 nucleotides match TRBD2. Germline CDR1 is LNHDA and CDR2 is SQIVND (reference sequence). The CDR3 covers 14 residues. V gave up 6 bases and J gave up 2 bases; unmatched junction bases: 1. CDR3 coding DNA: TGTGCCAGTAGACTAGCGGGAGGACAAGAGACCCAGTACTTC. This translates into CASRLAGGQETQYF.

This clone has just a few counts. The V and J genes are TRBV6-4 and TRBJ2-3; the D call may be TRBD1 or TRBD2 (5 bases each). The germline gives CDR1 MRHNA, CDR2 SNTAGT. V was trimmed by 2 bases and J by 0 bases, leaving 6 bases between them. This CDR3 contains 14 residues. CDR3 residues: CASSDGGSTDTQYF. DNA of the CDR3: TGTGCCAGCAGTGACGGGGGTAGCACAGATACGCAGTATTTT.